The 14 T cell receptor beta chains given below trace back to one sample, sequenced in a study of blood T cells in healthy people across ages. A second PCR, run for 7 to 11 cycles, used a sample-barcoded 5' primer plus a J-beta primer mix. A single record per CDR3 protein comes from TCRdb applying MiXCR to the 5' RACE reads. The repertoire holds approximately 730,000 distinct CDR3 sequences, with about 53% as singletons. Sequenced sample: blood. Receptors originate from a man older than 75 in good health.

V usage is TRBV10-2 and J usage is TRBJ2-7; possible D gene TRBD2, 7 bases. From germline, CDR1 is WSHSY and CDR2 SAAADI. The CDR3 extends over 14 amino acids. Deletions cut 0 bases from V and 3 bases from J, with 9 bases between. The CDR3 is CASSESGGGYEQYF. CDR3 sequence (DNA): TGCGCCAGCAGTGAGTCAGGGGGGGGCTACGAGCAGTACTTC.

The chain links TRBV16 to TRBJ1-2; D call uncertain. The germline V gene has CDR1 KGHSY and CDR2 FQNENV. The CDR3 consists of 15 residues. The germline V and J ends were trimmed by 1 base and 8 bases, with 17 bases remaining between them. For the CDR3, the DNA is TGTGCCAGCAGCCAATTCGGCCCACCCAATCGGGGCTACACCTTC. Its translation: CASSQFGPPNRGYTF.

The genes are TRBV3-1 and TRBJ1-2; the D is unclear. CDR3 length: 15 residues. V was trimmed by 0 bases and J by 8 bases, leaving 16 bases between them. Germline V gives CDR1 LGHDT, CDR2 YNNKEL (reference sequence). The CDR3 is CASSQDLGRIGGYTF. The CDR3 bases are TGTGCCAGCAGCCAAGATCTGGGGAGAATCGGGGGCTACACCTTC.

Only a few counts were recorded for this clonotype. In nucleotides, the CDR3 is TGTGCCAGCAGCTTAAGGGACAGCTCCTACAATGAGCAGTTCTTC. The encoded protein is CASSLRDSSYNEQFF. V gene TRBV7-2 combines with J gene TRBJ2-1; the match to TRBD1 covers 7 bases. Germline assignment: CDR1 SGHTA and CDR2 FQGNSA. This CDR3 spans 15 amino acids. Trimming at V came to 2 bases and at J to 0 bases, leaving 1 base not matched to a gene.

This clonotype has more than one count but fewer than ten. CDR3 in amino acids: CSAKGQGPGNNEQFF. The CDR3 coding sequence is TGCAGTGCTAAGGGACAGGGGCCCGGGAACAATGAGCAGTTCTTC. The chain uses TRBV20-1 and TRBJ2-1; 10 nucleotides align to TRBD1. V gave up 4 bases and J gave up 5 bases; unmatched junction bases: 8. This CDR3 comprises 15 residues. CDR1 is DFQATT, CDR2 SNEGSKA, per germline (reference sequence).

The J gene is TRBJ2-6, the V gene TRBV18; 9 bases fit TRBD2. J gave up 2 bases and V 2 bases, and 19 bases lay outside the gene matches. The CDR3 spans 22 residues. CDR1 and CDR2 (germline): KGHSH, LQKENI. CDR3: CASSPWGTYRVAGDTGANVLTF. The CDR3 region has the DNA TGTGCCAGCTCACCATGGGGGACCTATCGAGTAGCGGGAGACACTGGGGCCAACGTCCTGACTTTC.

This clonotype has just one count. At one boundary the junction diverges from the germline segment, which might be a read error. The rearrangement joins TRBV6-9 to TRBJ2-3; D possibly uses TRBD1 or TRBD2 (6 bases each). Germline V gene data show CDR1 as MNHGY and CDR2 as SVAAGI. This CDR3 spans 16 amino acids. CDR3 loop: CVSSYRGLVEHRYAYF. CDR3 nucleotide sequence: TGTGTCAGCAGTTATCGGGGGCTTGTGGAGCACAGATACGCGTATTTT.

This clonotype was observed a few times. J is TRBJ2-5 and V is TRBV3-1; D is possibly TRBD1 (5 bases). In germline, CDR1 is LGHDT, CDR2 YNNKEL (reference sequence). V gave up 0 bases and J gave up 7 bases, with 9 bases separating them. This CDR3 is 13 amino acids long. The CDR3, as DNA: TGTGCCAGCAGCCAAGAGAAGCAGGGGACCCAGTACTTC. Translating it yields CASSQEKQGTQYF.

The chain links TRBV5-8 to TRBJ2-4; TRBD1 aligns across 7 bases. Gene TRBJ2-7 matches the end of the DNA better, so the J call may be wrong. The V gene's germline CDR1 is SGHTS and CDR2 YDEGEE. This CDR3 is 18 amino acids long. CDR3 DNA: TGTGCCAGCAGCTTGCCTCTTGCCCTTACCGGGACAGACTACGAGCAGTACTTC. Translated: CASSLPLALTGTDYEQYF.

The CDR3 nucleotides read TGTGCCAGCAGTCGAGACCTGTCCGGGGAGGGATTTGGCTACACCTTC. Translated: CASSRDLSGEGFGYTF. J is TRBJ1-2 and V is TRBV12-3 or TRBV12-4; no firm D call. The germline V and J ends were trimmed by 5 bases and 7 bases, with 23 bases remaining between them. This CDR3 has 16 amino acids.

This clonotype has more than one count but fewer than ten. This rearrangement joins TRBV20-1 to TRBJ2-4; D remains unclear. V was shortened by 0 bases and J by 0 bases, with 12 bases between the two germline ends. Germline-derived CDR1 and CDR2 are DFQATT and SNEGSKA (reference sequence). This CDR3 has 16 amino acids. CDR3 coding DNA: TGCAGTGCTAGAGATCGGCCCAGCCTAGCCAAAAACATTCAGTACTTC. This encodes CSARDRPSLAKNIQYF.

This clonotype showed up just a few times. The V call is TRBV28, the J call TRBJ2-3; 8 nucleotides agree with TRBD1. The CDR3 spans 15 residues. Per germline, CDR1 MDHEN and CDR2 SYDVKM. Unmatched junction bases numbered 9, after V lost 3 bases and J lost 7 bases. The CDR3 sequence: CASSLAGGAVNTQYF. CDR3 bases: TGTGCCAGCAGTTTGGCAGGGGGCGCCGTAAATACGCAGTATTTT.

This rearrangement joins TRBV12-3 or TRBV12-4 to TRBJ2-3; TRBD2 aligns across 8 bases. With 7 bases clipped from V and 14 bases from J, the junction kept 17 bases outside the gene matches. This CDR3 spans 14 amino acids. For the CDR3, the DNA is TGTGCCAGCAACCTTCAGCGGGAGCACAGATACGCGTATTTT. Protein: CASNLQREHRYAYF.

This chain uses TRBV12-3 or TRBV12-4 with TRBJ2-1; 9 bases fit TRBD2. J was trimmed by 7 bases and V by 1 base; bases with no gene match: 5. CDR3 length: 15 amino acids. The CDR3 here is CASSLVAGAINEQFF. CDR3 bases: TGTGCCAGCAGTTTAGTAGCGGGAGCTATTAATGAGCAGTTCTTC.